This T cell receptor (beta chain) was captured by sequencing in a study of post-analysis software for immune sequencing data. Whole-study context: Progressive-relapsing, secondary progressive and relapsing-remitting multiple sclerosis were among the disease courses included.

A few counts support this clonotype. Its antigen remains unknown. Incorporated into the TCR beta cDNA libraries were unique molecular identifiers, which served to reduce PCR and sequencing biases. TCRdb processed the PCR reads anew with MiXCR; each CDR3 protein has one entry. This table has fewer than 700,000 distinct CDR3 sequences, 44% appearing once. General study findings and limits: Samples from a shared batch, those prepared together, strongly co-clustered by F measure.

This sequence was found in a girl aged 5 to 17 with multiple sclerosis. The specimen sequenced was blood.

CDR3 sequence reads: CASSLGYTDLQRRYTF. For the CDR3, the DNA is TGCGCCAGCAGCTTGGGGTATACCGATCTCCAAAGACGCTACACCTTC. J is TRBJ1-2 and V is TRBV5-1; D is unresolved. This CDR3 contains 16 residues. Germline CDR1 reads SGHRS; CDR2 reads YFSETQ. Deletions cut 0 bases from V and 9 bases from J, with 21 bases between.